What follows is one T cell receptor (beta chain) and its context. This CDR3 comprises 13 residues. The ends were cut back, 4 bases at V and 4 bases at J, with 14 bases in the middle. CDR1 and CDR2 from the germline V gene are GTSNPN and SVGIG (reference sequence). The data are from a study of blood T cell repertoires in COVID-19. The repertoire was sequenced with immunoSEQ multiplex PCR; TCRdb's copy has only in-frame clones and lacks some. The sample has tens of thousands of clones; less than 90% are singletons. This chain connects TRBV30 to TRBJ2-7; TRBD1 might be the D (6 bases). Sample: peripheral blood. The source of this sequence is a human donor in a cohort sampled during active COVID-19. CDR3 nucleotide sequence: TGTGCCTGGACCAGGGGAGAATCTTACGAGCAGTACTTC. This gives the protein CAWTRGESYEQYF.